This TCR beta chain was sequenced for a study of blood T cell repertoires in COVID-19. The CDR3 contains 15 residues. The junction had 6 bases not matched to a gene; V was cut back by 4 bases and J by 5 bases. Germline V gives CDR1 LGHNA, CDR2 YNFKEQ. Data came from immunoSEQ multiplex PCR; TCRdb stores just in-frame clones and leaves some out. The sample holds 180,000 or so clones, roughly 89% seen once. The chain uses TRBV4-2 and TRBJ2-1, with TRBD1 matching 9 bases. This clonotype was sampled from a man over 45 with acute or convalescent COVID-19. Specimen: peripheral blood. This chain's CDR3 is CASSPTGTGNNEQFF. The CDR3 coding sequence is TGTGCCAGCAGCCCCACCGGGACAGGGAACAATGAGCAGTTCTTC.